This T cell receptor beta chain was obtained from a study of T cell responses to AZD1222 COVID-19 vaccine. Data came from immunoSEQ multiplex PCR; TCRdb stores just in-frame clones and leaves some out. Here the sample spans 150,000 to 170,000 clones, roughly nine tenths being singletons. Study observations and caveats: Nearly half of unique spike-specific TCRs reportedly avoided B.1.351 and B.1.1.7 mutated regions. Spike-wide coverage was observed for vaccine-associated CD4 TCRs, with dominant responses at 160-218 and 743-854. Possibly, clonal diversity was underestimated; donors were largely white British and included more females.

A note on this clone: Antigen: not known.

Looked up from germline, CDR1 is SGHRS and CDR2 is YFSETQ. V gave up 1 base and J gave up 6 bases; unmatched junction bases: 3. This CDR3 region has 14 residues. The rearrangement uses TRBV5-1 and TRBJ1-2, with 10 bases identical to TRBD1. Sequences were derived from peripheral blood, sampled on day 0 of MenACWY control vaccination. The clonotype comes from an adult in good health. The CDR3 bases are TGCGCCAGCAGCTTGTTTGGGACAGGGGATGGCTACACCTTC. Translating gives CASSLFGTGDGYTF.